The rows below give T cell receptor beta chains drawn from one sample of a study of PD-L1 blockade in urothelial cancer. Assay used: immunoSEQ multiplex PCR; TCRdb lists only in-frame clones, some missing. The top ten hold about 20% of the sample, which has over 45,000 clones, about 86% seen once. Specimen: PBMCs, collected around atezolizumab (anti-PD-L1) treatment. The receptors derive from a man in his 60s with urothelial cancer. Both conserved end residues are part of each CDR3. D genes are given only for firm matches. A clone size is listed for some rows: how often the clone was seen (once, few, many), or a class if it is expanded.

TRBV5-1	NA	few	TRBJ1-1	CASSLGTGFAFF	TGCGCCAGCAGCTTGGGTACAGGCTTTGCTTTCTTT
TRBV5-1	TRBD2	once	TRBJ2-2	CASSLLSSGTSANTGELFF	TGCGCCAGCAGCTTGTTAAGTAGCGGGACTAGCGCGAACACCGGGGAGCTGTTTTTT
TRBV11-2	TRBD2	few	TRBJ2-3	CASSLTSGADTQYF	TGTGCCAGCAGTTTGACTAGCGGGGCAGATACGCAGTATTTT
TRBV9	TRBD1	NA	TRBJ1-1	CASSLRQGAEAFF	TGTGCCAGCAGCTTACGACAGGGGGCTGAAGCTTTCTTT
TRBV5-6	NA	NA	TRBJ1-4	CASSSLAGAHNEKLFF	TGTGCCAGCAGCTCCTTGGCAGGGGCCCATAATGAAAAACTGTTTTTT
TRBV11-3	NA	NA	TRBJ1-1	CASSLDSVGTEAFF	TGTGCCAGCAGCCTGGACAGTGTTGGCACTGAAGCTTTCTTT
TRBV5-4	TRBD2	NA	TRBJ2-1	CASSPPGGPFNEQFF	TGTGCCAGCAGCCCCCCGGGGGGGCCTTTCAATGAGCAGTTCTTC
TRBV1	NA	NA	TRBJ1-2	CTSRRDRDLYGYTF	TGCACCAGCAGACGAGACAGGGATCTCTATGGCTACACCTTC
TRBV19	TRBD2	NA	TRBJ2-5	CASSTGTSPGETQYF	TGTGCCAGTAGTACCGGGACTAGCCCTGGGGAGACCCAGTACTTC
TRBV2	NA	NA	TRBJ2-1	CASSELGVLLREQFF	TGTGCCAGCAGTGAGTTGGGAGTCCTTTTGCGTGAGCAGTTCTTC